Below are 32 T cell receptor beta chains sequenced from a single sample in a study of shared clonotypes between healthy human individuals. Method: immunoSEQ multiplex PCR; TCRdb's copy keeps in-frame clones and lacks some. The sample lists some 980,000 clones, less than 85% seen once, with about 1.5% in the top ten. The sequenced material came from memory CD4+ T cells sorted from blood. Regarding subset: CD45RA-negative fraction. These receptors were collected from a young man in good health.

This rearrangement joins TRBV10-3 to TRBJ1-1; 7 bases are shared with TRBD1. The V and J ends lost 6 bases and 0 bases, in that order; junction bases with no gene match: 7. CDR3 length: 15 residues. CDR1 ENHRY and CDR2 SYGVKD come from the germline V gene. CDR3 coding DNA: TGTGCCATCAGCCTAGGGACAGAGATGAACACTGAAGCTTTCTTT. Translating it yields CAISLGTEMNTEAFF.

This clone is a singleton in its sample. The chain couples TRBV18 to TRBJ2-7; 10 nucleotides line up with TRBD1. CDR1 and CDR2 (germline): KGHSH, LQKENI. There are 14 residues in the CDR3. The V and J ends lost 3 bases and 6 bases, in that order; junction bases with no gene match: 5. DNA of the CDR3: TGTGCCAGCTCACCCGGGACAGGGGTCGGCGAGCAGTACTTC. Translating gives CASSPGTGVGEQYF.

J is TRBJ2-7 and V is TRBV11-2; 7 bases align to TRBD2. Trimming cost V 1 base and J 3 bases; bases outside gene matches: 12. Germline V lookup: CDR1 SGHAT, CDR2 FQNNGV. CDR3 size: 17 residues. The CDR3 DNA follows: TGTGCCAGCAGCTTAGTCACTTTTGGGAAGCGGGACTACGAGCAGTACTTC. It is translated as CASSLVTFGKRDYEQYF.

V is TRBV5-1 and J is TRBJ1-6, with 8 bases matching TRBD1. Germline V lookup: CDR1 SGHRS, CDR2 YFSETQ. The CDR3 covers 15 residues. V lost 0 bases, J lost 5 bases, and 1 base stayed unmatched. This chain's CDR3 is CASSLVGQDNSPLHF. In nucleotides, the CDR3 is TGCGCCAGCAGCTTGGTGGGACAGGATAATTCACCCCTCCACTTT. Filled out from reference TRBV5-1 and TRBJ1-6, the complete variable domain reads KAGVTQTPRYLIKTRGQQVTLSCSPISGHRSVSWYQQTPGQGLQFLFEYFSETQRNKGNFPGRFSGRQFSNSRSEMNVSTLELGDSALYLCASSLVGQDNSPLHFGNGTRLTVT.

The chain combines TRBV20-1 with TRBJ2-3; D gene ambiguous. Germline values: CDR1 DFQATT, CDR2 SNEGSKA (reference sequence). The CDR3 has 10 amino acids. The V gene lost 7 bases and the J gene lost 5 bases, with 7 bases spanning the gap. The CDR3 nucleotides read TGCAGTGGTGCCTTAGATACGCAGTATTTT. Translating it yields CSGALDTQYF.

The rearrangement uses TRBV6-1 and TRBJ1-2; the match to TRBD1 covers 7 bases. The CDR3 extends over 14 amino acids. Losses at the gene ends were 6 bases for V and 0 bases for J; bases not matched to a gene: 4. CDR1 is MNHNS and CDR2 is SASEGT in the germline V gene. CDR3 DNA: TGTGCCAGCAGGAGGGACAGCACTAACTATGGCTACACCTTC. It encodes CASRRDSTNYGYTF.

Points on this clone: One base away lies a much larger clone, so this may be a sequencing read error. V is TRBV11-3 and J is TRBJ2-7, with no clear D. Between the trimmed V and J ends, which lost 1 base and 5 bases, there was a span of 6 bases. Germline values: CDR1 SGHNT, CDR2 YENEEA. The CDR3 length is 12 residues. The CDR3 DNA sequence: TGTGCCAGCAGCTTAGGGGCACACGAGCAGTACTTC. Its protein product is CASSLGAHEQYF.

The chain couples TRBV10-3 to TRBJ2-7, with 9 bases fitting TRBD1. CDR1 and CDR2 (germline): ENHRY, SYGVKD. V lost 4 bases and J lost 0; bases outside the gene matches: 4. CDR3 size: 15 residues. The CDR3 spells CAISVGQGSSYEQYF. In DNA form, the CDR3 reads TGTGCCATCAGTGTGGGACAGGGAAGCTCCTACGAGCAGTACTTC.

V usage is TRBV28 and J usage is TRBJ2-3; D unclear. Germline V gene lookup returns CDR1 MDHEN and CDR2 SYDVKM. V shed 1 base and J shed 7 bases, with 6 bases lying between them. CDR3 length: 12 amino acids. CDR3 protein: CASSLYLNTQYF. The CDR3 coding sequence is TGTGCCAGCAGTTTATATCTGAATACGCAGTATTTT.

Note on this clone: Germline is not matched at one junction end, which may reflect a read error. The V gene is TRBV5-1, the J gene TRBJ2-7; 8 bases agree with TRBD2. The CDR3 runs to 14 residues. Germline assignment: CDR1 SGHRS and CDR2 YFSETQ. DNA of the CDR3: TGCGCCAGCGGTGCGGGGGGCCCGTCCTCCGAGCAGTACTTC. Its protein product is CASGAGGPSSEQYF.

This clone has a handful of counts. The chain is built from TRBV7-2 and TRBJ2-1; maybe TRBD2 (6 bases). CDR1 is SGHTA and CDR2 is FQGNSA in the germline V gene. Trimming took off 1 base at V and 2 bases at J, with 12 bases between the two ends. The CDR3 is 16 residues long. The chain's CDR3 is CASSLGLDLTYNEQFF. The CDR3 DNA reads TGTGCCAGCAGCTTAGGACTAGACTTGACCTACAATGAGCAGTTCTTC.

The rearrangement links TRBV30 to TRBJ2-4; D may correspond to TRBD1 or TRBD2 (5 bases each). In germline, CDR1 is GTSNPN, CDR2 SVGIG (reference sequence). This CDR3 spans 15 amino acids. V was cut by 0 bases and J by 9 bases, with 18 bases left in between. The CDR3 sequence: CAWSVAVGIGGIQYF. In nucleotides, the CDR3 is TGTGCCTGGAGTGTAGCGGTGGGGATTGGGGGCATTCAGTACTTC.

This clone occurred many times. The CDR3 DNA sequence: TGTGCCAGCAGCGCCATAGCGGGATACTACGAGCAGTACTTC. As protein: CASSAIAGYYEQYF. The chain links TRBV7-2 to TRBJ2-7; 8 nucleotides align to TRBD2. Germline V gene data show CDR1 as SGHTA and CDR2 as FQGNSA. Trimming at V came to 5 bases and at J to 3 bases, leaving 6 bases not matched to a gene. CDR3 length: 14 residues.

The V and J genes are TRBV5-4 and TRBJ2-5; 10 positions match TRBD1. Germline V gene sequence: CDR1 SGHNT, CDR2 YYREEE (reference sequence). With 2 bases clipped from V and 1 base from J, the junction kept 5 bases outside the gene matches. The CDR3 has 16 residues. The DNA for the CDR3 is TGTGCCAGCAGCTTCAGGACAGGGGGGTTCCAAGAGACCCAGTACTTC. This sequence encodes CASSFRTGGFQETQYF.

V usage is TRBV5-1 and J usage is TRBJ2-1; D is unclear. The CDR3 runs to 16 residues. V was clipped by 0 bases and J by 7 bases, with 17 bases between them. The germline gives CDR1 SGHRS, CDR2 YFSETQ. CDR3 amino acids: CASSLVLTKASNEQFF. The CDR3 nucleotides read TGCGCCAGCAGCTTGGTGCTAACCAAGGCCTCTAATGAGCAGTTCTTC.

The chain couples TRBV28 to TRBJ1-4; 10 nucleotides agree with TRBD1. The germline V gene encodes CDR1 MDHEN and CDR2 SYDVKM. V shed 3 bases and J 7 bases; nucleotides not matched to a gene: 8. The CDR3 runs 16 residues. This CDR3 reads CASSFRVGTGVEKLFF. The CDR3 DNA sequence: TGTGCCAGCAGTTTTCGAGTTGGGACAGGGGTTGAAAAACTGTTTTTT.

This chain connects TRBV7-8 to TRBJ1-5; D ambiguous. Germline values: CDR1 SGHVS, CDR2 FQNEAQ. V was trimmed by 0 bases and J by 0 bases, leaving 3 bases between them. The CDR3 spans 14 residues. The CDR3 region is CASSLARSNQPQHF. CDR3 sequence (DNA): TGTGCCAGCAGCTTAGCTCGTAGCAATCAGCCCCAGCATTTT.

CDR3 DNA sequence: TGTGCCAGCAGTGTCGCCGGGCAAGGGGAAGGGAGTGAAAAACTGTTTTTT. Encoded protein: CASSVAGQGEGSEKLFF. The rearrangement uses TRBV28 and TRBJ1-4, with D maybe TRBD1 (5 bases). The CDR3 has 17 residues. Trimming removed 5 bases at V and 7 bases at J, with 23 bases between. CDR1 MDHEN and CDR2 SYDVKM come from the germline V gene.

The genes are TRBV6-5 and TRBJ1-6, with D possibly matching TRBD1 (5 bases). Trimming removed 6 bases at V and 13 bases at J, with 13 bases between. This CDR3 has 12 amino acids. CDR1 and CDR2 from the germline V gene are MNHEY and SVGAGI. The CDR3 DNA sequence: TGTGCCAGCAGCCGTGACAGTCTTCCCCTCCACTTT. Its translation is CASSRDSLPLHF.

The V gene is TRBV2, the J gene TRBJ2-2; 7 positions agree with TRBD2. J was trimmed by 5 bases and V by 6 bases; bases with no gene match: 12. The CDR3 sequence is 16 residues long. Per the germline V gene, CDR1 is SNHLY and CDR2 is FYNNEI. The CDR3 loop is CASRASGESRTGELFF. The DNA of the CDR3 is TGTGCCAGCAGAGCCAGCGGGGAAAGTAGAACCGGGGAGCTGTTTTTT. Together with reference TRBV2 and TRBJ2-2, the CDR3 gives the full variable domain: EPEVTQTPSHQVTQMGQEVILRCVPISNHLYFYWYRQILGQKVEFLVSFYNNEISEKSEIFDDQFSVERPDGSNFTLKIRSTKLEDSAMYFCASRASGESRTGELFFGEGSRLTVL.

Comment on this clone: This sample includes further DNA sequences coding for the same CDR3. V and J are TRBV2 and TRBJ1-2; D gene ambiguous. V was trimmed by 1 base and J by 3 bases, leaving 6 bases between them. Germline V lookup: CDR1 SNHLY, CDR2 FYNNEI. The length of the CDR3 is 13 residues. The CDR3 coding sequence is TGTGCCAGCAGTGAAGGAGGAGACTATGGCTACACCTTC. Amino acids: CASSEGGDYGYTF.

The chain links TRBV9 to TRBJ2-7, with D possibly matching TRBD2 (5 bases). The V gene lost 5 bases and the J gene lost 2 bases, with 11 bases spanning the gap. The CDR3 spans 13 residues. Germline V lookup: CDR1 SGDLS, CDR2 YYNGEE. This chain's CDR3 is CASSRGLAYEQYF. Written as DNA, the CDR3 is TGTGCCAGCAGTCGCGGACTCGCCTACGAGCAGTACTTC.

The chain links TRBV11-2 to TRBJ2-7; 8 bases are a match to TRBD2. The CDR3 contains 15 residues. Germline V CDR1 and CDR2: SGHAT, FQNNGV. With V trimmed by 1 base and J by 6 bases, 8 bases remained unmatched. The CDR3 loop is CASSLAGGRRVEQYF. The CDR3 DNA reads as TGTGCCAGCAGCTTAGCCGGCGGGAGGAGGGTCGAGCAGTACTTC.

J is TRBJ2-1 and V is TRBV4-1; D may be TRBD1 (5 bases). CDR1 and CDR2 (germline): MGHRA, YSYEKL. Trimming shortened V by 0 bases and J by 1 base, and 10 bases separated the two germline ends. The CDR3 is 16 residues long. CDR3 protein: CASSQEAGWSYNEQFF. The CDR3 DNA reads as TGCGCCAGCAGCCAAGAGGCAGGGTGGTCCTACAATGAGCAGTTCTTC.

CDR3 region: CASSFSSGGSDTQYF. CDR3 in DNA: TGCGCCAGCAGCTTTAGTAGCGGGGGATCAGATACGCAGTATTTT. V and J are TRBV5-1 and TRBJ2-3; the match to TRBD2 covers 9 bases. V dropped 2 bases and J dropped 4; count of bases not matched to a gene: 5. Germline CDR1 SGHRS, CDR2 YFSETQ. The CDR3 totals 15 residues. The full variable domain, with the rest looked up from reference TRBV5-1 and TRBJ2-3, is KAGVTQTPRYLIKTRGQQVTLSCSPISGHRSVSWYQQTPGQGLQFLFEYFSETQRNKGNFPGRFSGRQFSNSRSEMNVSTLELGDSALYLCASSFSSGGSDTQYFGPGTRLTVL.

This clone was counted a few times. The V and J genes are TRBV6-1 and TRBJ2-7; tentative D call: TRBD2 (5 bases). Germline-derived CDR1 and CDR2 are MNHNS and SASEGT. This CDR3 region has 12 residues. V was shortened by 5 bases and J by 6 bases, with 11 bases between the two germline ends. The CDR3 DNA is TGTGCCAGCAGTCGGAGGAGCTCCGAGCAGTACTTC. This codes for CASSRRSSEQYF.

The V gene is TRBV16, the J gene TRBJ2-6; D is perhaps TRBD2 (5 bases). CDR1 KGHSY and CDR2 FQNENV come from the germline V gene. This CDR3 spans 16 amino acids. The V and J ends lost 2 bases and 1 base respectively, with 9 bases between them. The CDR3: CASSQSGLSGANVLTF. DNA of the CDR3: TGTGCCAGCAGCCAAAGCGGATTATCTGGGGCCAACGTCCTGACTTTC.

V usage is TRBV9 and J usage is TRBJ2-5; TRBD1 agrees at 9 bases. After removal of 1 base from V and 3 bases from J, the junction contained 7 bases not matched to a gene. This CDR3 is built from 16 residues. Germline-derived CDR1 and CDR2 are SGDLS and YYNGEE. The CDR3 is CASSVYADRGEETQYF. DNA of the CDR3: TGTGCCAGCAGCGTATACGCTGACAGGGGGGAAGAGACCCAGTACTTC.

This chain uses TRBV6-1 with TRBJ2-7, with D perhaps matching TRBD1 (5 bases). The CDR3 contains 13 residues. Per germline, CDR1 MNHNS and CDR2 SASEGT. Trimming removed 0 bases at V and 5 bases at J, with 8 bases between. CDR3 protein: CASSEAPRDEQYF. Here the CDR3 DNA reads TGTGCCAGCAGTGAAGCGCCCAGGGACGAGCAGTACTTC.

The chain has TRBV10-1 and TRBJ2-1; D ambiguous. CDR1 and CDR2 (germline): WNHNN, SYGVQD (reference sequence). The CDR3 contains 17 residues. Trimming stripped 2 bases from V and 1 base from J, with 15 bases between. The CDR3: CASSETSLAASYNEQFF. DNA for the CDR3: TGCGCCAGCAGTGAGACCTCTCTGGCGGCGTCCTACAATGAGCAGTTCTTC.

The chain employs TRBV19 and TRBJ1-6; 9 positions match TRBD1. The ends lost 7 bases at V and 13 bases at J; junction bases unmatched: 11. CDR1 and CDR2 (germline): LNHDA, SQIVND (reference sequence). This CDR3 spans 14 amino acids. The CDR3 DNA reads as TGTGCCAGTACCCTCGGACAGGGGTTGGGGCCCCTCCACTTT. Protein: CASTLGQGLGPLHF.

A word on this clone: Different DNA sequences within this sample yield the same CDR3. The chain is built from TRBV18 and TRBJ2-6, with TRBD1 identical over 11 bases. Per the germline V gene, CDR1 is KGHSH and CDR2 is LQKENI. The CDR3 covers 17 residues. The junction had 3 bases not matched to a gene; V was cut back by 3 bases and J by 2 bases. The chain's CDR3 is CASSPPGQGAGANVLTF. In DNA, the CDR3 is TGTGCCAGCTCACCGCCGGGACAGGGGGCTGGGGCCAACGTCCTGACTTTC.